This TCR beta chain comes out of a study of blood T cells in healthy people across ages. The CDR3 sequence is 15 residues long. Germline CDR1 is PRHDT and CDR2 is FYEKMQ (reference sequence). Deletions cut 5 bases from V and 4 bases from J, with 18 bases between. Donation came from healthy Caucasian individuals in Russia who were aged 6 to 90. At least 6 micrograms of total RNA were extracted per sample. Concerning this clonotype itself: Its specificity is unknown.

Sample-barcoded 5' priming and a J-beta primer mix drove a second PCR of 7 to 11 cycles. TCRdb analysed the 5' RACE reads with MiXCR anew, one entry per CDR3 protein. The sample consists of over a million distinct CDR3 sequences, more than 40% of them appearing once. Notes on the study in general: Roughly linear declines in TCR beta diversity per million T cells occurred with age.

The chain links TRBV13 to TRBJ2-7; D is possibly TRBD1 (6 bases). The clonotype originates from an older woman in good health. The sequenced sample consisted of blood. The CDR3 sequence: CASSLGHPDLYEQYF. Written as DNA, the CDR3 is TGTGCCAGCAGCCTGGGACATCCAGACCTTTACGAGCAGTACTTC.